This paragraph covers one T cell receptor beta chain sequence. The target of this receptor is not known. Base qualities are not provided; no much larger clone lies one nucleotide away. CD8 naive samples were obtained by positive selection for CCR7 among CD45RO-negative cells, yielding a CD45RA+CCR7+ population from which TemRA cells were excluded. Donors were healthy HIV-negative adults with no recently reported acute infections or vaccinations. All donors were Caucasian adults living in Nashville, Tennessee, USA. Blood was obtained by leukapheresis, after which PBMCs were separated by Ficoll-Histopaque density gradient centrifugation and cryopreserved in liquid nitrogen vapor phase. Analytical flow cytometry was used to check the purity and quantity of each magnetically sorted T cell population. Genomic DNA was isolated from each sorted fraction and quantified by UV absorbance on a Nanodrop 2000c.

The germline ends are 16 bases apart after V is trimmed by 4 bases and J by 3 bases. CDR1 SGDLS and CDR2 YYNGEE were looked up in the germline V gene. Measured from the cysteine to the phenylalanine, the CDR3 is 15 residues long. Only the CDR3 part of the read is kept: 45 bases, read in frame from the first base. This entry belongs to a study of shared clonotypes between healthy human individuals (dated by TCRdb to the early 2020s). In terms of the full investigation: A couple of women and a few men aged 18 to 49 years were included in the cohort. Blood TCR repertoires of roughly 5 healthy adults were deeply sequenced to estimate repertoire size and the extent of clonotype sharing between individuals. For each donor, three plates each were used for CD4 naive and CD4 memory, two plates were used for CD8 naive, and one plate was used for CD8 memory. Leukapheresis yielded between about 0.85 and 9.5 billion PBMCs per donor. Libraries were prepared and TCR repertoires were sequenced by different laboratories using diverse techniques, in order to increase sequencing depth and limit assay-specific biases.

TCR CDR3 regions were amplified from genomic DNA by multiplex PCR using the deep immunoSEQ assay. For each cell subset, the extracted genomic DNA was distributed evenly across all wells of several immunoSEQ 96-well plates, and each plate served as one replicate. Each replicate PCR for sorted subsets received approximately 200 ng genomic DNA, equal to some 32,000 T cell genomes. Purified libraries were quantified with a Qubit 3.0 fluorometer, sized on a Bioanalyzer 2100, and re-quantified with the KAPA Library Quantification kit. A separate single-read 150-cycle Illumina NextSeq 550 flow cell was used to sequence each immunoSEQ 96-well plate. On the authors' methods: The immunoSEQ output contained only junctional sequences without quality scores, so filtering could not match that applied to full-length reads. Sequences were annotated with PyIR, a Python wrapper for IgBLAST v1.9, using IMGT germline references to assign V/J genes and CDR3. Any read was removed if the V/J assignment was weak (E-value above 1e-6), the CDR3 was missing, or the read contained stop codons, out-of-frame junctions, or ambiguous translated residues. V3J clonotypes were defined as sequences sharing the same inferred V gene, J gene, and CDR3 amino acid sequence. To compute the percentage overlap between repertoires, the number of shared unique clonotypes was divided by the size of the smaller repertoire. Richness of each repertoire was evaluated using RTK rarefaction, the Chao1 estimator, and Recon v2.1 estimates of unobserved clonotypes. For all TCRbeta clonotypes obtained by the gDNA method from a handful of donors, generation probabilities were computed with OLGA. TCRdb provides this immuneACCESS table in a form limited to in-frame rearrangements. Some clones are lacking; in checked studies, under half of them reflect an unresolved V gene, and why the rest are absent is not known. For V, J and clone size, that table is used; D and trimming come from the DNA. This sample holds around 2.1 million clones; 85% to 95% were observed only once. Of the sample, more than 1.5% is held by the ten largest clones.

Overall study outcomes, separate from this receptor: Sharing across a handful of donors was observed for approximately 5% of naive CD4, under 4% of naive CD8, 2% to 2.5% of memory CD4, and less than 0.45% of memory CD8 clonotypes. The genetic and exposure-history diversity represented was limited by the small number of donors. Only blood was sampled, and tissue TCR repertoires likely differ from those in blood. Rarefaction of sorted-subset datasets indicated incomplete sequencing despite the large sequencing depth. Naive subsets generally had larger estimated clonotype richness than memory subsets. Pairwise subsampling indicated that sequencing depth was expected to affect the degree of clonotype sharing among donors. Compared with non-shared clonotypes, clonotypes shared by all four sorted-subset donors had higher generation probabilities.

Sequencing was done on a sample of naive CD8+ T cells from PBMCs. This specimen's cell subset or site label, interpreted: CD45RA+CCR7+. This clonotype was sampled from a man younger than 35 in good health. Some clones in this sample may be carry-over from other donors' samples. The rearranged chain carries TRBV9 and TRBJ1-1; perhaps TRBD1 is the D gene, with 6 bases matching. The CDR3 has the sequence CASSPEGHLDTEAFF. The DNA sequence follows: TGTGCCAGCAGCCCCGAGGGACACCTTGACACTGAAGCTTTCTTT.